The 19 T cell receptor beta chains presented below share a single source sample, sequenced in a study of T-cell reconstitution after alpha-beta-depleted transplantation in children. Unique molecular identifiers featured in how the TCRbeta library was prepared. Each CDR3 protein gets one entry after TCRdb re-called the PCR reads with MiXCR. Of approximately 70,000 distinct CDR3 sequences listed, roughly 5% are singletons. The source was PBMCs, mostly from graft donor cells, collected 180 days after TCRalphabeta/CD19-depleted stem cell transplant. All receptors come from a boy in the first two years of life who had a stem cell transplant for acute myeloid leukemia, so the T cells may come from the graft donor.

This clonotype was observed at least ten times. The chain joins TRBV20-1 to TRBJ2-7; TRBD1 aligns across 9 bases. The germline V gene has CDR1 DFQATT and CDR2 SNEGSKA (reference sequence). The V segment lost 6 bases and the J segment 4 bases; nucleotides outside the gene matches: 10. This CDR3 is 14 amino acids long. CDR3 in amino acids: CSAQPGTGRYEQYF. The CDR3 nucleotides are TGCAGTGCGCAACCCGGGACAGGGCGGTACGAGCAGTACTTC.

V gene TRBV12-3 or TRBV12-4 combines with J gene TRBJ1-5, with D unclear. Between the trimmed V and J ends, which lost 6 bases and 0 bases, there was a span of 9 bases. The CDR3 length is 14 residues. The CDR3 is CASRWAGSNQPQHF. DNA of the CDR3: TGTGCCAGCAGATGGGCGGGTAGCAATCAGCCCCAGCATTTT.

This clonotype showed up many times. The chain joins TRBV12-3 or TRBV12-4 to TRBJ1-1, with no clear D. This CDR3 has 15 amino acids. The germline V and J ends were trimmed by 1 base and 3 bases, with 12 bases remaining between them. For the CDR3, the DNA is TGTGCCAGCAGTTTAGAGGGTAACGGCCACACTGAAGCTTTCTTT. Translated, it gives CASSLEGNGHTEAFF.

The table lists this clonotype with many counts. The chain recombines TRBV18 with TRBJ2-7; possible D gene TRBD1, 5 bases. CDR1 and CDR2 from the germline V gene are KGHSH and LQKENI. This CDR3 comprises 12 residues. With 5 bases removed from V and 2 bases from J, the gap between germline ends came to 7 bases. CDR3 sequence: CASSETAYEQYV. The CDR3 DNA sequence: TGTGCCAGCTCAGAGACAGCCTACGAGCAGTACGTC.

This clonotype appeared many times. V gene TRBV5-1 combines with J gene TRBJ2-3, with a weak D call TRBD2 (7 bases). This CDR3 spans 15 amino acids. From germline, CDR1 is SGHRS and CDR2 YFSETQ. The V end was cut by 7 bases, the J end by 0 bases, with 15 bases between. CDR3 nucleotides: TGCGCCAGCTGGGGGGGCGCGATTAGCACAGATACGCAGTATTTT. It translates to CASWGGAISTDTQYF.

This clonotype was seen ten or more times. The rearrangement uses TRBV12-3 or TRBV12-4 and TRBJ2-7; D is possibly TRBD2 (5 bases). The CDR3 runs 13 residues. Trimming stripped 6 bases from V and 2 bases from J, with 11 bases between. The CDR3 protein is CASRPTGAYEQYF. DNA of the CDR3: TGTGCCAGCAGGCCCACCGGGGCCTACGAGCAGTACTTC.

This clonotype was recorded many times. The chain uses TRBV9 and TRBJ2-5; D is undetermined. The V gene lost 3 bases and the J gene lost 5 bases, with 8 bases spanning the gap. Germline V CDR1 and CDR2: SGDLS, YYNGEE. The CDR3 has 12 amino acids. CDR3 residues: CASSAERETQYF. DNA of the CDR3: TGTGCCAGCAGCGCCGAGAGGGAGACCCAGTACTTC. Supplemented by reference TRBV9 and TRBJ2-5, the full variable domain reads DSGVTQTPKHLITATGQRVTLRCSPRSGDLSVYWYQQSLDQGLQFLIQYYNGEERAKGNILERFSAQQFPDLHSELNLSSLELGDSALYFCASSAERETQYFGPGTRLLVL.

This clonotype was seen at least ten times. V is TRBV20-1 and J is TRBJ2-1; TRBD2 matches at 8 bases. Germline CDR1 reads DFQATT; CDR2 reads SNEGSKA (reference sequence). The V gene end was trimmed by 4 bases and the J gene end by 0 bases; junction bases not matched to a gene: 5. The CDR3 contains 15 residues. The CDR3 sequence: CSATGGGSSYNEQFF. CDR3 in DNA: TGCAGTGCTACCGGGGGGGGGAGCTCCTACAATGAGCAGTTCTTC.

This clonotype has a handful of counts. The chain recombines TRBV5-4 with TRBJ1-1; tentative D call: TRBD1 (6 bases). CDR3 length: 14 residues. Germline V gives CDR1 SGHNT, CDR2 YYREEE (reference sequence). V was pared by 4 bases and J by 0 bases, with 10 bases between. In DNA, the CDR3 is TGTGCCAGCAGCACAGGGACACTGAACACTGAAGCTTTCTTT. It is translated as CASSTGTLNTEAFF. Using reference TRBV5-4 and TRBJ1-1 for the parts outside the CDR3, the full variable domain is ETGVTQSPTHLIKTRGQQVTLRCSSQSGHNTVSWYQQALGQGPQFIFQYYREEENGRGNFPPRFSGLQFPNYSSELNVNALELDDSALYLCASSTGTLNTEAFFGQGTRLTVV.

This clonotype was found many times. The rearrangement joins TRBV20-1 to TRBJ2-4; a weak D match, TRBD1 (6 bases). Germline values: CDR1 DFQATT, CDR2 SNEGSKA (reference sequence). The CDR3 has 17 residues. Deletions cut 3 bases from V and 2 bases from J, with 20 bases between. The CDR3 DNA reads TGCAGTGCTAGGGGGCAGGGGCTGCTCGGAACCAAAAACATTCAGTACTTC. Translated, it gives CSARGQGLLGTKNIQYF.

This clonotype was seen at least ten times. CDR3 residues: CASSQGIGNTIYF. In DNA form, the CDR3 reads TGTGCCAGCAGCCAGGGGATTGGAAACACCATATATTTT. The chain uses TRBV4-2 and TRBJ1-3, with D unclear. This CDR3 comprises 13 residues. Trimming took 3 bases from V and 3 from J, leaving 6 bases between them. Germline-derived CDR1 and CDR2 are LGHNA and YNFKEQ.

This clonotype appeared many times. The chain couples TRBV5-1 to TRBJ2-2; the match to TRBD2 covers 11 bases. V lost 7 bases, J lost 1 base, and 3 bases stayed unmatched. In germline, CDR1 is SGHRS, CDR2 YFSETQ. The CDR3 is made up of 15 amino acids. CDR3 sequence (DNA): TGCGCCAGCCGCACTAGCGGGGGGAACACCGGGGAGCTGTTTTTT. It is translated as CASRTSGGNTGELFF.

This clonotype was counted many times. The genes are TRBV5-6 and TRBJ2-7, with TRBD1 matching over 8 bases. The CDR3 length is 15 residues. Germline trimming cut 2 bases from V and 3 bases from J; bases unmatched to any gene: 7. Germline CDR1 is SGHDT and CDR2 is YYEEEE. CDR3: CASSFLAGQGYEQYF. The CDR3 nucleotides read TGTGCCAGCAGCTTCCTGGCTGGACAGGGCTACGAGCAGTACTTC.

This clonotype was counted many times. The V and J genes are TRBV20-1 and TRBJ2-2; possibly TRBD1 for D (6 bases). The germline V gene encodes CDR1 DFQATT and CDR2 SNEGSKA (reference sequence). Trimming took 6 bases from V and 3 from J, leaving 14 bases between them. The CDR3 loop spans 14 amino acids. The CDR3 reads CSAPGAGDTGELFF. The DNA of the CDR3 is TGCAGTGCCCCTGGGGCAGGGGACACCGGGGAGCTGTTTTTT.

This clonotype appeared many times. This chain links TRBV25-1 with TRBJ1-2; TRBD1 might be the D (5 bases). The CDR3 length is 14 residues. Germline-derived CDR1 and CDR2 are MGHDK and SYGVNS. V lost 3 bases to trimming and J lost 2 bases, with 10 bases between them. The CDR3 DNA is TGTGCCAGCAGTGACTTCGGGGGAAACTATGGCTACACCTTC. This encodes CASSDFGGNYGYTF.

The chain recombines TRBV28 with TRBJ1-5, with TRBD1 matching 10 bases. Germline V gene sequence: CDR1 MDHEN, CDR2 SYDVKM. This CDR3 spans 14 amino acids. V was clipped by 6 bases and J by 2 bases; unmatched bases: 1. CDR3: CASSGTGGNQPQHF. The CDR3 nucleotides are TGTGCCAGCAGCGGGACAGGGGGCAATCAGCCCCAGCATTTT.

This clonotype was recorded at least ten times. V and J are TRBV18 and TRBJ1-2; TRBD1 aligns across 9 bases. The V and J ends lost 1 base and 4 bases, in that order; junction bases with no gene match: 1. This CDR3 has 14 residues. Germline V gene lookup returns CDR1 KGHSH and CDR2 LQKENI. This chain's CDR3 is CASSPRGQGYGYTF. For the CDR3, the DNA is TGTGCCAGCTCACCACGGGGACAGGGCTATGGCTACACCTTC. The full variable domain, in which reference TRBV18 and TRBJ1-2 provide the parts outside the CDR3, is NAGVMQNPRHLVRRRGQEARLRCSPMKGHSHVYWYRQLPEEGLKFMVYLQKENIIDESGMPKERFSAEFPKEGPSILRIQQVVRGDSAAYFCASSPRGQGYGYTFGSGTRLTVV.

This clonotype appeared many times. CDR3: CASSAGRGQPQHF. CDR3 in DNA: TGCGCCAGCAGCGCGGGAAGGGGTCAGCCCCAGCATTTT. This chain connects TRBV5-1 to TRBJ1-5; TRBD1 is a possible D gene (5 bases). The CDR3 extends over 13 amino acids. Trimming shortened V by 4 bases and J by 6 bases, and 11 bases separated the two germline ends. Germline assignment: CDR1 SGHRS and CDR2 YFSETQ.

At least ten counts were recorded for this clonotype. J is TRBJ1-1 and V is TRBV7-9; D might be TRBD1 (6 bases). Germline CDR1 is SEHNR and CDR2 is FQNEAQ (reference sequence). V was cut by 6 bases and J by 4 bases, with 18 bases left in between. There are 15 residues in the CDR3. In DNA form, the CDR3 reads TGTGCCAGCAGTTTATTAGGTCTGGGGGCCACTGAAGCTTTCTTT. This gives the protein CASSLLGLGATEAFF.